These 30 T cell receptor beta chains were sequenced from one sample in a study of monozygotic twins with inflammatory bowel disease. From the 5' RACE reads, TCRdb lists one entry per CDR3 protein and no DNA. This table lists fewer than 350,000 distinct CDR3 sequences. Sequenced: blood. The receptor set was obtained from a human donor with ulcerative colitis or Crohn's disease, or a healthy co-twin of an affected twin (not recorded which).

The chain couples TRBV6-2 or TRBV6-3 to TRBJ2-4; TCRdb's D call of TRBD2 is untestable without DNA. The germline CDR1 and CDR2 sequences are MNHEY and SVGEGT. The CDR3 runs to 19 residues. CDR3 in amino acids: CASSYSAGGSPLRGNIQYF.

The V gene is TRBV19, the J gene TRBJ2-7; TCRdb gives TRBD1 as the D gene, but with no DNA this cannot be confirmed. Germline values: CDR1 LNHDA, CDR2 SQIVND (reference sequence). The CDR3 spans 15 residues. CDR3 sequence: CASSMGTPPIGEQYF.

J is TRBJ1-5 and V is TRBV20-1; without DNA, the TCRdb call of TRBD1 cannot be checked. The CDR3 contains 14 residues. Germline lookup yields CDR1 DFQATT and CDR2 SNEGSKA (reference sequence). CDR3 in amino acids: CSASKGPPNQPQHF.

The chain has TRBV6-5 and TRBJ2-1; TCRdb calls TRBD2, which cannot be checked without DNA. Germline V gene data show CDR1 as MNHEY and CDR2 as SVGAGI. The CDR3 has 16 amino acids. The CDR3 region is CASSYQGTSGYNEQFF.

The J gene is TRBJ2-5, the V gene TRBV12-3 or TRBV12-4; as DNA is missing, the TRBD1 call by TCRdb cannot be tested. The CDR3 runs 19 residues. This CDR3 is CASSFSLVGQTRRRETQYF.

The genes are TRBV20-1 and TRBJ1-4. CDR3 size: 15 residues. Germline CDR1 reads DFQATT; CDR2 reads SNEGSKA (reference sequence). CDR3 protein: CSACETTTTNGKLFF.

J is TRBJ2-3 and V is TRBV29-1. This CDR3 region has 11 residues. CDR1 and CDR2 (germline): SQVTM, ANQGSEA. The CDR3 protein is CSVTRPDTQYF.

The CDR3 loop is CASSLAFVGKINEQFF. The gene calls are TRBV7-9 and TRBJ2-1. This CDR3 spans 16 amino acids. Germline loops: CDR1 SEHNR, CDR2 FQNEAQ (reference sequence).

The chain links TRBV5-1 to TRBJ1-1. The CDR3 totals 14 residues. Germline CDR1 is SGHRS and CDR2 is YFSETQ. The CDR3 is CASTIYDAGTEAFF.

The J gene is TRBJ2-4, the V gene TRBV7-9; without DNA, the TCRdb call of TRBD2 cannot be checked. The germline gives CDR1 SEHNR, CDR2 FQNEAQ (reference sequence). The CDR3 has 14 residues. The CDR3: CASSWELGKNIQYF. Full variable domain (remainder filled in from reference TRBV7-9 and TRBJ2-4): DTGVSQNPRHKITKRGQNVTFRCDPISEHNRLYWYRQTLGQGPEFLTYFQNEAQLEKSRLLSDRFSAERPKGSFSTLEIQRTEQGDSAMYLCASSWELGKNIQYFGAGTRLSVL.

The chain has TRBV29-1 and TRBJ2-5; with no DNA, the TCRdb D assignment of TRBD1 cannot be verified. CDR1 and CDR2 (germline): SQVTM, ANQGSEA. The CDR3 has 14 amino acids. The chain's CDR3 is CSVREGQGQETQYF.

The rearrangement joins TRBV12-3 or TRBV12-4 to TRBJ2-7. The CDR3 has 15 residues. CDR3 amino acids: CASSLGHSARYEQYF.

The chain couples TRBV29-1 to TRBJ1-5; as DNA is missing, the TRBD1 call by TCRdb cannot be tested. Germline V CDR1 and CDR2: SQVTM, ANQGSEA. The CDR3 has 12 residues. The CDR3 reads CSVGQVNQPQHF.

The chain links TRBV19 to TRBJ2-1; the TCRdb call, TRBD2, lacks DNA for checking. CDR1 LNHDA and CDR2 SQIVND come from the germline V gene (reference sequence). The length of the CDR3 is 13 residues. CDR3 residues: CASSISGVNEQFF.

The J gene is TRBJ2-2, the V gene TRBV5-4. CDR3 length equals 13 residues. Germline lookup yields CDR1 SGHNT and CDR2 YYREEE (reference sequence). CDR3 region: CASSLDFTGELFF.

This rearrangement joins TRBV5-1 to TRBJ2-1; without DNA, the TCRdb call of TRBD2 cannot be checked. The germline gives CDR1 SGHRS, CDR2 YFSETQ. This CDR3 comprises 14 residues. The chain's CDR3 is CASSGGTNGNEQFF.

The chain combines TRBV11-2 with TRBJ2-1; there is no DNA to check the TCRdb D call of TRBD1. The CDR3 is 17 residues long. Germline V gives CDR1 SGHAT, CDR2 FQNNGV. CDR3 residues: CASSFFTGTGGPNEQFF.

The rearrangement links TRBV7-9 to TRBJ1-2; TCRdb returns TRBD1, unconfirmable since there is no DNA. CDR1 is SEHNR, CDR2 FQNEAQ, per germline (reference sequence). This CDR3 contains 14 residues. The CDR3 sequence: CASSYPDRSHGYTF.

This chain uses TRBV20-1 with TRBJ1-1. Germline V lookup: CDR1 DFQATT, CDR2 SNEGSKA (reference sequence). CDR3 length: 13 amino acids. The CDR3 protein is CSAIGGLNTEAFF.

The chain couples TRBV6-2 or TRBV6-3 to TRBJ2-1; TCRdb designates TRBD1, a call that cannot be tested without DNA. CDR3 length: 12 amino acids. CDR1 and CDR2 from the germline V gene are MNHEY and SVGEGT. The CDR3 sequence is CASSGLSGQQFF.

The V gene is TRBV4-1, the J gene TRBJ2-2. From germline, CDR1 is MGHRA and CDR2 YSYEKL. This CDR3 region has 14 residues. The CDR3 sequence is CASSQDANTGELFF.

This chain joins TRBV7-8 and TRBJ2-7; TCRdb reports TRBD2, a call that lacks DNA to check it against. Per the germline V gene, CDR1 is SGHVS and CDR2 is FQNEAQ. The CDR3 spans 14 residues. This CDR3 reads CASSLVGSVYEQYF.

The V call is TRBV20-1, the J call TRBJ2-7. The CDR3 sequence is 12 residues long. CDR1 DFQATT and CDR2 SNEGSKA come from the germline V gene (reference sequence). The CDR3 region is CSARHGAYEQYF.

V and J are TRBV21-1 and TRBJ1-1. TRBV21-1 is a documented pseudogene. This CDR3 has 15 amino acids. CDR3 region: CASSNERGMNTEAFF.

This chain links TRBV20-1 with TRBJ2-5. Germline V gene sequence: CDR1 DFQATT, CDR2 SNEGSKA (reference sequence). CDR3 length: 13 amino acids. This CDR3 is CSVIRRIQETQYF.

The CDR3 spells CSVKAGNEQFF. This sequence joins TRBV29-1 and TRBJ2-1; without DNA, the TCRdb call of TRBD2 cannot be checked. Germline V gives CDR1 SQVTM, CDR2 ANQGSEA. The CDR3 sequence is 11 residues long.

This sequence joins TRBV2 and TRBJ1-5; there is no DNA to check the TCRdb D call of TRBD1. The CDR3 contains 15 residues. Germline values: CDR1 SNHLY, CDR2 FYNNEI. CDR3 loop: CASSETGVDSQPQHF.

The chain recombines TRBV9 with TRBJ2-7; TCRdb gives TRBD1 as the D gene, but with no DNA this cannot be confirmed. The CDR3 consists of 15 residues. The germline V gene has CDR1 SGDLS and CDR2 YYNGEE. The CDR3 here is CASSAQGGRSYEQYF.

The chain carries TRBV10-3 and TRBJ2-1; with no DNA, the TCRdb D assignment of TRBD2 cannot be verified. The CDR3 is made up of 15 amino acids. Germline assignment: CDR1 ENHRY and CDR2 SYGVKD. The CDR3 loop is CGISGGGGAYNEQFF.

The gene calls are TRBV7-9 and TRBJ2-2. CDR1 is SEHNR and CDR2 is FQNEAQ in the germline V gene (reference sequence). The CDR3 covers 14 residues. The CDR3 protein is CASSSLLSGGELFF.